This is a list of T cell receptor beta chains from one sample in a study. TCRdb analysed the RT-PCR reads with MiXCR anew, one entry per CDR3 protein. The sample yields around 700,000 distinct CDR3 sequences, 14% seen once. The sequencing sample was made of memory CD4+ T cells from blood. The receptors derive from a female donor in good health, serving as a healthy control. The CDR3 runs from the conserved cysteine through the conserved F or W. The order of the fields is J gene, D gene, V gene, clone size, CDR3 protein, CDR3 DNA. The D gene is left open where the match is weak. Rows give clone size only sometimes, using once, few, many, or a class for an expanded clone.

TRBJ2-2	TRBD1	TRBV7-2	few	CASSLGMSQGAGELFF	TGTGCCAGCAGCTTAGGAATGTCACAGGGGGCCGGGGAGCTGTTTTTT
TRBJ1-1	NA	TRBV7-8	few	CASSPQAASEAFF	TGTGCCAGCAGCCCGCAAGCAGCGAGTGAAGCTTTCTTT
TRBJ2-7	TRBD2	TRBV20-1	NA	CSAQGGGLAGYQGYEQYF	TGCAGTGCCCAAGGGGGGGGACTAGCGGGATATCAGGGCTACGAGCAGTACTTC
TRBJ1-1	NA	TRBV5-1	NA	CASSIDRLDTEAFF	TGCGCCAGCAGCATCGACAGGTTGGACACTGAAGCTTTCTTT
TRBJ1-3	NA	TRBV20-1	NA	CSARGVVGNTIYF	TGCAGTGCTAGGGGCGTGGTTGGAAACACCATATATTTT
TRBJ2-3	TRBD1	TRBV12-3/TRBV12-4	NA	CASSFSRGQIQRRTDTQYF	TGTGCCAGCAGTTTCTCCAGGGGGCAAATTCAGCGCCGCACAGATACGCAGTATTTT
TRBJ1-1	TRBD1	TRBV29-1	many	CSVGGQGAITEAFF	TGCAGCGTTGGCGGACAGGGGGCGATCACTGAAGCTTTCTTT
TRBJ2-7	NA	TRBV5-8	few	CASSPWPGTYEQYF	TGTGCCAGCAGCCCCTGGCCAGGGACGTACGAGCAGTACTTC
TRBJ2-1	NA	TRBV29-1	NA	CSDVADQIYNEQFF	TGCAGCGACGTAGCCGACCAAATATACAATGAGCAGTTCTTC
TRBJ1-5	TRBD1	TRBV10-3	NA	CAISEGQGENQPQHF	TGTGCCATCAGTGAGGGGCAGGGGGAAAATCAGCCCCAGCATTTT
TRBJ2-1	NA	TRBV29-1	many	CSVRADYNEQFF	TGCAGCGTTCGGGCAGATTACAATGAGCAGTTCTTC
TRBJ1-6	NA	TRBV7-2	NA	CASSLGAGNQSPLHF	TGTGCCAGCAGCTTAGGGGCAGGCAACCAGTCACCCCTCCACTTT
TRBJ2-5	NA	TRBV7-2	many	CASSLGGRFGLGAQYF	TGTGCCAGCAGCTTAGGGGGCAGGTTTGGGCTCGGTGCCCAGTACTTC
TRBJ2-1	NA	TRBV12-3/TRBV12-4	many	CASSDNRVLNNEQFF	TGTGCCAGCAGTGATAACAGGGTTTTAAACAATGAGCAGTTCTTC
TRBJ1-5	NA	TRBV5-6	NA	CASGRGQYSNQPQHF	TGTGCCAGCGGCAGAGGACAGTATAGCAATCAGCCCCAGCATTTT
TRBJ1-5	NA	TRBV20-1	NA	CSASGGQPQHF	TGCAGTGCCTCTGGGGGGCAGCCCCAGCATTTT
TRBJ2-3	NA	TRBV20-1	many	CSVANAQHTQYF	TGCAGTGTGGCAAACGCACAGCATACGCAGTATTTT
TRBJ2-3	TRBD2	TRBV12-3/TRBV12-4	many	CASSSGLARGITDTQYF	TGTGCCAGCAGTTCCGGACTAGCGAGGGGGATCACAGATACGCAGTATTTT
TRBJ1-1	NA	TRBV15	NA	CATSTETVRNTEAFF	TGTGCCACCAGCACCGAGACAGTCCGGAACACTGAAGCTTTCTTT
TRBJ1-5	TRBD1	TRBV19	NA	CAISTGVDNQPQHF	TGTGCCATCTCGACAGGGGTGGACAATCAGCCCCAGCATTTT